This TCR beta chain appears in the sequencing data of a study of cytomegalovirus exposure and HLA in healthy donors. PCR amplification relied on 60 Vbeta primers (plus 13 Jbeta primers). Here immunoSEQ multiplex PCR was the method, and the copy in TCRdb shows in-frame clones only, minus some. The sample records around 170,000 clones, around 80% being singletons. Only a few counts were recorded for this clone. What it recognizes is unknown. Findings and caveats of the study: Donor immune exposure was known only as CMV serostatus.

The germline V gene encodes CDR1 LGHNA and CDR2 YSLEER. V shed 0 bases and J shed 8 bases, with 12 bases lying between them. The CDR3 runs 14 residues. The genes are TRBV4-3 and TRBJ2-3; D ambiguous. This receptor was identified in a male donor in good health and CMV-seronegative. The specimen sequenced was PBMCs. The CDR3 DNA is TGCGCCAGCAGCCAAGAATTTAGTATTAGTACGCAGTATTTT. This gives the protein CASSQEFSISTQYF.